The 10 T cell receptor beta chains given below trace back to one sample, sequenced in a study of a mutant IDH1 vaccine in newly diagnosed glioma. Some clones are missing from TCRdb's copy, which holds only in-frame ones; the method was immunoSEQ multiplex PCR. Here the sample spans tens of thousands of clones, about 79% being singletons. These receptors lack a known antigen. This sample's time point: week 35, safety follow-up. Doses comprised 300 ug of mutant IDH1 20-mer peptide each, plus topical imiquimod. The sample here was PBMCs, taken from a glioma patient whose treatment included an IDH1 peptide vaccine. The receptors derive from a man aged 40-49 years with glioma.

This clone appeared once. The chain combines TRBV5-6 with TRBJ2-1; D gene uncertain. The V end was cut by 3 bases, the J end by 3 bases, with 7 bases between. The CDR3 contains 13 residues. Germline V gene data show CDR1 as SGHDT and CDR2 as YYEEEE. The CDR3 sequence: CASSSVIYNEQFF. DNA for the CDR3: TGTGCCAGCAGCTCCGTTATCTACAATGAGCAGTTCTTC.

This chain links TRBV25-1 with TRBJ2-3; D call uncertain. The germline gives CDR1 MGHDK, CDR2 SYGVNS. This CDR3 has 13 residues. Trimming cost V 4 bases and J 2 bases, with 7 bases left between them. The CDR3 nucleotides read TGTGCCAGCAGTGTGGCCAACACAGATACGCAGTATTTT. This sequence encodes CASSVANTDTQYF.

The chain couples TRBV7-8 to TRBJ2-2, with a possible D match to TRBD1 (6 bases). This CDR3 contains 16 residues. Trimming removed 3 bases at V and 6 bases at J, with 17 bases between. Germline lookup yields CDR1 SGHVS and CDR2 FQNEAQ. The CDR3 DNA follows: TGTGCCAGCAGCTTTAGGGGGACACAGAGTCCCGGGGAGCTGTTTTTT. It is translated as CASSFRGTQSPGELFF.

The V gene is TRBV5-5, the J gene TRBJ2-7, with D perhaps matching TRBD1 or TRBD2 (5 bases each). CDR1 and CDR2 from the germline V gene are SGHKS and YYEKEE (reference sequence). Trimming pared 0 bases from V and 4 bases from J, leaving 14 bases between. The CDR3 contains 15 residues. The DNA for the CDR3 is TGTGCCAGCAGCTTGGAGGACGGGGCCCCTTACGAGCAGTACTTC. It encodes CASSLEDGAPYEQYF.

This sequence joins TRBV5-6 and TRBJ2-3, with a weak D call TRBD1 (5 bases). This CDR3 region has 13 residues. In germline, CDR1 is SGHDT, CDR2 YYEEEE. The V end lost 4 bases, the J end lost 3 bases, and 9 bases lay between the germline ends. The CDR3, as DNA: TGTGCCAGCAGCGTATCAGGGACAGATACGCAGTATTTT. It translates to CASSVSGTDTQYF.

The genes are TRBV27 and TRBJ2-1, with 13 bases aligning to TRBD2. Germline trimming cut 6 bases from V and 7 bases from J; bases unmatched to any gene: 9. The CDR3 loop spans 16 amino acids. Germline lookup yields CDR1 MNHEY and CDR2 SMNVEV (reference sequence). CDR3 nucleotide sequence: TGTGCCAGCAGCGGGACTAGCGGGAAAAGGGAAAATGAGCAGTTCTTC. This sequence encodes CASSGTSGKRENEQFF.

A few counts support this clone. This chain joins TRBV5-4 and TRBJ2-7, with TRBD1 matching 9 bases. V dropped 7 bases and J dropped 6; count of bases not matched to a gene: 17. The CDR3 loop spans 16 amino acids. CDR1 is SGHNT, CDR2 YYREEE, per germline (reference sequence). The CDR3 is CASVPQIPGQGCEQYV. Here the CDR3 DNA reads TGTGCCAGCGTACCGCAAATTCCGGGACAGGGATGCGAGCAGTACGTC.

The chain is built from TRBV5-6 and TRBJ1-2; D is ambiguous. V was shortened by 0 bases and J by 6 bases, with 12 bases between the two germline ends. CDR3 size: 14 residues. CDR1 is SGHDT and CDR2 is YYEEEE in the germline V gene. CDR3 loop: CASSLDRELNGYTF. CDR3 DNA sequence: TGTGCCAGCAGCTTGGATAGGGAACTTAATGGCTACACCTTC.

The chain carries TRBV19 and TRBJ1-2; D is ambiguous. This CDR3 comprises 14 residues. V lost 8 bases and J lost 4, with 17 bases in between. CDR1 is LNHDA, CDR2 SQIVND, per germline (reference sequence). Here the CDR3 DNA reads TGTGCCAGTGCCATGGGTGGCTACCTCTATGGCTACACCTTC. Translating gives CASAMGGYLYGYTF.

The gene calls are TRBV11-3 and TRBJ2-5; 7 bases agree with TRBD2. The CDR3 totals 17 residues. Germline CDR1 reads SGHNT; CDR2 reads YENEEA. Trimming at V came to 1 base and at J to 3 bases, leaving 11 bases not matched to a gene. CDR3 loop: CASSLGAIAGAKETQYF. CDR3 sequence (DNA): TGTGCCAGCAGCTTAGGAGCGATAGCGGGTGCTAAAGAGACCCAGTACTTC.